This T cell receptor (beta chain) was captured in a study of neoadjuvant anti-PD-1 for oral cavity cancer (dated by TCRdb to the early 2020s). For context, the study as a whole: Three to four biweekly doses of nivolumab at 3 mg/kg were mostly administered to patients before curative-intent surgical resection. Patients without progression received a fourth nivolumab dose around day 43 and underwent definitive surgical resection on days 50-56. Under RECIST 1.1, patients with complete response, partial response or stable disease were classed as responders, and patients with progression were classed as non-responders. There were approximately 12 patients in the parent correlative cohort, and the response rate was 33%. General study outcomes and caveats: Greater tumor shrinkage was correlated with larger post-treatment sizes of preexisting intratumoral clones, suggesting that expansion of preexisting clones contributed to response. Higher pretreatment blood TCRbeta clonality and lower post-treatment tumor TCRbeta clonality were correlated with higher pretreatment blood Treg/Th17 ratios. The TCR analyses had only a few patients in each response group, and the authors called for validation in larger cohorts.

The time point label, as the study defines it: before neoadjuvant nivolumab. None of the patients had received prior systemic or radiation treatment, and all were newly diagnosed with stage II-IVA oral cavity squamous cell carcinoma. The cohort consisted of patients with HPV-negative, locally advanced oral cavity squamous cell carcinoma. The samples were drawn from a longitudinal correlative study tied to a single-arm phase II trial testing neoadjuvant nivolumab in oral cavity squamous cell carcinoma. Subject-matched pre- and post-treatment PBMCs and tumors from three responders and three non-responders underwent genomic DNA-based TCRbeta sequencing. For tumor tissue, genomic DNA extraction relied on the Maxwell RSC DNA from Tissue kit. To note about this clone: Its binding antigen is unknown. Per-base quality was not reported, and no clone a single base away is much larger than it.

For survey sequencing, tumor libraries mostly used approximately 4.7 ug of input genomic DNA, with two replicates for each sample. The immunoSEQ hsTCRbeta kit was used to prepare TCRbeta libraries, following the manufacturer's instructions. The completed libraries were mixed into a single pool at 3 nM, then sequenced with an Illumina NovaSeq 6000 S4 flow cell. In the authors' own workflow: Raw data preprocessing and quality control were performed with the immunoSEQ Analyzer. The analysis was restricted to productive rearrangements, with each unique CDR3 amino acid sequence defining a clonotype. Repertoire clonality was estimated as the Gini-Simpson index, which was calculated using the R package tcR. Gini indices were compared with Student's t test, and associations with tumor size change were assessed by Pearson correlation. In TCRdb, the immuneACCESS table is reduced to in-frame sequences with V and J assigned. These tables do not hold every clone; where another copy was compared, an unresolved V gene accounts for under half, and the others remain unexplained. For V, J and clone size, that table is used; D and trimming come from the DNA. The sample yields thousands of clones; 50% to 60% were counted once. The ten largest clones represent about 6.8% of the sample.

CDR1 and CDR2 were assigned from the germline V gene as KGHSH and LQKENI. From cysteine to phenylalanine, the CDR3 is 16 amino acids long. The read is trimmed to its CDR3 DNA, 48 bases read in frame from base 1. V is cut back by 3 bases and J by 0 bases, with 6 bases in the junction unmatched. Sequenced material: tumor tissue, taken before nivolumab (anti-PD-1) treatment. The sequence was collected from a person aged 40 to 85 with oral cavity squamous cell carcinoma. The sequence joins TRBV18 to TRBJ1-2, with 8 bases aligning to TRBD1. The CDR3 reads CASSPRTGRSNYGYTF. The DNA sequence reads TGTGCCAGCTCACCCCGGACAGGGAGGTCTAACTATGGCTACACCTTC.